One sample yielded the 29 T cell receptor beta chains listed below, sequenced in a study of cytomegalovirus exposure and HLA in healthy donors. The PCR contained 60 Vbeta and 13 Jbeta primers. Sequenced by immunoSEQ multiplex PCR; TCRdb stores in-frame clones only, minus some. The sample contains around 180,000 clones, roughly 77% of which appear only once. The sequenced sample consisted of PBMCs. Receptors originate from a woman in her fifties or sixties in good health and CMV-seronegative.

This clone was counted a few times. V is TRBV27 and J is TRBJ1-2; 7 positions match TRBD1. Germline CDR1 and CDR2: MNHEY and SMNVEV (reference sequence). V trimming: 6 bases; J trimming: 2 bases; junction bases outside the gene matches: 6. The CDR3 length is 14 residues. In DNA form, the CDR3 reads TGTGCCAGCAGGGCGACAGGGAGGAACTATGGCTACACCTTC. This encodes CASRATGRNYGYTF.

This chain connects TRBV18 to TRBJ1-1; D might be TRBD1 (6 bases). V shed 6 bases and J shed 3 bases, with 20 bases lying between them. This CDR3 contains 16 residues. Germline CDR1 is KGHSH and CDR2 is LQKENI. The CDR3 sequence: CASSSLPGEKHTEAFF. CDR3 DNA sequence: TGTGCCAGCTCGTCTCTACCAGGGGAGAAACACACTGAAGCTTTCTTT.

In its sample, this clone was seen a few times. This chain's CDR3 is CASSIASGGVINEQFF. The CDR3 bases are TGTGCCAGTAGTATAGCGAGCGGGGGGGTTATCAATGAGCAGTTCTTC. The chain is built from TRBV19 and TRBJ2-1; 10 bases match TRBD2. The germline V gene encodes CDR1 LNHDA and CDR2 SQIVND (reference sequence). V was pared by 1 base and J by 6 bases, with 6 bases of the junction left unmatched. This CDR3 comprises 16 residues.

This chain joins TRBV28 and TRBJ1-5; the D is unclear. Trimming left V 8 bases short and J 9 bases short, with 14 bases between. The CDR3 sequence is 12 residues long. Germline V gene lookup returns CDR1 MDHEN and CDR2 SYDVKM. The CDR3 bases are TGTGCCAGCCAGGCCCCCCCAAGGCCCCAGCATTTT. Translation gives CASQAPPRPQHF.

The chain couples TRBV28 to TRBJ1-3; the D gene is possibly TRBD1 (5 bases). Germline lookup yields CDR1 MDHEN and CDR2 SYDVKM. The CDR3 is made up of 12 amino acids. The ends were cut back, 5 bases at V and 9 bases at J, with 11 bases in the middle. The CDR3 sequence: CASSVRDVTIYF. The DNA of the CDR3 is TGTGCCAGCAGTGTCAGGGATGTCACCATATATTTT.

This chain links TRBV5-1 with TRBJ2-1, with D maybe TRBD2 (5 bases). Germline V lookup: CDR1 SGHRS, CDR2 YFSETQ. Between the trimmed V and J ends, which lost 0 bases and 15 bases, there was a span of 19 bases. The CDR3 sequence is 14 residues long. The CDR3 region has the DNA TGCGCCAGCAGCTTGGAGGTAGCGAGAGTTTTGATGTTCTTC. Amino acid sequence: CASSLEVARVLMFF.

V is TRBV6-5 and J is TRBJ1-4; D possibly corresponds to TRBD1 (5 bases). Per the germline V gene, CDR1 is MNHEY and CDR2 is SVGAGI. The V end lost 0 bases, the J end lost 5 bases, and 13 bases lay between the germline ends. CDR3 size: 16 residues. The CDR3 nucleotides are TGTGCCAGCAGTTACTCAGGGGCCGGGGGGAATGAAAAACTGTTTTTT. This gives the protein CASSYSGAGGNEKLFF.

This clone was seen more than once but under ten times. The gene calls are TRBV2 and TRBJ1-1; the D gene is possibly TRBD1 (5 bases). Germline lookup yields CDR1 SNHLY and CDR2 FYNNEI. This CDR3 contains 13 residues. V lost 2 bases to trimming and J lost 1 base, with 5 bases between them. The CDR3 nucleotides are TGTGCCAGCAGTGAACAGGGGAACACTGAAGCTTTCTTT. This codes for CASSEQGNTEAFF.

The rearrangement uses TRBV6-6 and TRBJ1-5; 8 bases are shared with TRBD1. The V gene end was trimmed by 8 bases and the J gene end by 5 bases; junction bases not matched to a gene: 5. The CDR3 has 13 residues. Germline V CDR1 and CDR2: MNHNY, SVGAGI (reference sequence). CDR3 sequence: CASADRGHQPQHF. DNA for the CDR3: TGTGCCAGCGCAGACAGGGGACATCAGCCCCAGCATTTT.

This chain connects TRBV7-2 to TRBJ1-4; D possibly corresponds to TRBD1 (6 bases). Trimming removed 5 bases at V and 4 bases at J, with 11 bases between. From germline, CDR1 is SGHTA and CDR2 FQGNSA. CDR3 length equals 14 residues. The CDR3 here is CASSRTGFNEKLFF. CDR3 sequence (DNA): TGTGCCAGCAGCCGAACAGGGTTTAATGAAAAACTGTTTTTT. The full variable domain, with the rest looked up from reference TRBV7-2 and TRBJ1-4, is GAGVSQSPSNKVTEKGKDVELRCDPISGHTALYWYRQSLGQGLEFLIYFQGNSAPDKSGLPSDRFSAERTGGSVSTLTIQRTQQEDSAVYLCASSRTGFNEKLFFGSGTQLSVL.

This sequence joins TRBV7-9 and TRBJ2-7; 14 bases map to TRBD2. The CDR3 length is 17 residues. The germline gives CDR1 SEHNR, CDR2 FQNEAQ (reference sequence). Trimming at V came to 5 bases and at J to 6 bases, leaving 12 bases not matched to a gene. The CDR3 here is CASSRTGTSGSLPEQYF. CDR3 DNA: TGTGCCAGCAGCCGCACCGGGACTAGCGGGAGTCTCCCCGAGCAGTACTTC.

The gene calls are TRBV6-1 and TRBJ2-6; perhaps TRBD2 as D (6 bases). The V gene's germline CDR1 is MNHNS and CDR2 SASEGT. The V gene lost 7 bases and the J gene lost 4 bases, with 14 bases spanning the gap. The CDR3 runs to 15 residues. CDR3 amino acids: CASKDRDLGANVLTF. The CDR3, as DNA: TGTGCCAGCAAAGATCGGGACTTGGGGGCCAACGTCCTGACTTTC.

The CDR3 DNA sequence: TGTGCCAGCAGCTTATCGACTCTGAACACCGGGGAGCTGTTTTTT. Protein: CASSLSTLNTGELFF. The chain carries TRBV7-3 and TRBJ2-2; D remains ambiguous. The germline V gene encodes CDR1 SGHTA and CDR2 FQGTGA. V shed 2 bases and J shed 1 base, with 8 bases lying between them. This CDR3 spans 15 amino acids.

V and J are TRBV19 and TRBJ1-1; 7 positions agree with TRBD1. The CDR3 runs to 14 residues. Trimming at V came to 4 bases and at J to 1 base, leaving 3 bases not matched to a gene. Germline assignment: CDR1 LNHDA and CDR2 SQIVND (reference sequence). CDR3: CASSNRGRNTEAFF. In nucleotides, the CDR3 is TGTGCCAGTAGTAACAGGGGTAGGAACACTGAAGCTTTCTTT.

On this clone itself: Distinct nucleotide sequences in the sample also encode this CDR3. This sequence joins TRBV5-1 and TRBJ1-1; 8 nucleotides line up with TRBD1. This CDR3 has 14 residues. Germline values: CDR1 SGHRS, CDR2 YFSETQ. V was clipped by 3 bases and J by 1 base; unmatched bases: 2. The CDR3 reads CASSWTGSNTEAFF. The CDR3 bases are TGCGCCAGCAGCTGGACAGGGTCGAACACTGAAGCTTTCTTT.

The V and J genes are TRBV7-2 and TRBJ1-1, with D possibly matching TRBD1 (6 bases). From germline, CDR1 is SGHTA and CDR2 FQGNSA. This CDR3 comprises 16 residues. Trimming removed 6 bases at V and 4 bases at J, with 21 bases between. In nucleotides, the CDR3 is TGTGCCAGCAGTCGGGAGGGGGGGAGGGGGTTCACTGAAGCTTTCTTT. Amino acids: CASSREGGRGFTEAFF.

The J gene is TRBJ2-3, the V gene TRBV9, with D perhaps matching TRBD1 (5 bases). The CDR3 runs to 15 residues. Deletions cut 4 bases from V and 2 bases from J, with 14 bases between. CDR1 is SGDLS and CDR2 is YYNGEE in the germline V gene. The CDR3: CASSSRGWDTDTQYF. The CDR3 nucleotides read TGTGCCAGCAGCTCTAGGGGTTGGGACACAGATACGCAGTATTTT. Complete variable domain (other parts from reference TRBV9 and TRBJ2-3): DSGVTQTPKHLITATGQRVTLRCSPRSGDLSVYWYQQSLDQGLQFLIQYYNGEERAKGNILERFSAQQFPDLHSELNLSSLELGDSALYFCASSSRGWDTDTQYFGPGTRLTVL.

V and J are TRBV4-3 and TRBJ2-2; D not resolved. From germline, CDR1 is LGHNA and CDR2 YSLEER. Trimming removed 6 bases from V and 1 base from J, with 9 bases in between. This CDR3 has 14 residues. The CDR3 DNA sequence: TGCGCCAGCAGACCCAGACAGAACACCGGGGAGCTGTTTTTT. Amino acid sequence: CASRPRQNTGELFF.

The rearrangement joins TRBV5-1 to TRBJ2-1; TRBD2 agrees at 16 bases. V lost 4 bases, J lost 7 bases, and 14 bases stayed unmatched. This CDR3 has 19 residues. Germline CDR1 SGHRS, CDR2 YFSETQ. The CDR3, as DNA: TGCGCCAGCAGCATAGTCCCGGGACTAGCGGGGGGGTTAAATAATGAGCAGTTCTTC. Amino acids: CASSIVPGLAGGLNNEQFF.

The V call is TRBV6-6, the J call TRBJ2-1, with 8 nucleotides matching TRBD2. The V segment lost 6 bases and the J segment 5 bases; nucleotides outside the gene matches: 12. CDR1 and CDR2 (germline): MNHNY, SVGAGI (reference sequence). The CDR3 runs to 16 residues. The CDR3 region has the DNA TGTGCCAGCAGCCCCCCTCGGCTAGCGGGTCACAATGAGCAGTTCTTC. Residues: CASSPPRLAGHNEQFF.

This clone was observed once. The chain combines TRBV7-8 with TRBJ2-7; possibly TRBD2 for D (6 bases). The V and J ends lost 4 bases and 3 bases respectively, with 22 bases between them. The CDR3 has 17 residues. Germline V gene data show CDR1 as SGHVS and CDR2 as FQNEAQ. CDR3 loop: CASSSNAGGVGNYEQYF. The CDR3 DNA is TGTGCCAGCAGCTCGAACGCCGGAGGGGTAGGCAACTACGAGCAGTACTTC.

The rearrangement uses TRBV5-4 and TRBJ2-7; TRBD2 agrees at 7 bases. From germline, CDR1 is SGHNT and CDR2 YYREEE (reference sequence). The junction had 12 bases not matched to a gene; V was cut back by 4 bases and J by 5 bases. The length of the CDR3 is 15 residues. The CDR3 reads CASSPSAGSYNEQYF. The CDR3 nucleotides read TGTGCCAGCAGCCCTTCAGCGGGATCGTACAACGAGCAGTACTTC.

The J gene is TRBJ2-6, the V gene TRBV2; D is possibly TRBD1 (6 bases). The CDR3 has 14 amino acids. The germline V gene encodes CDR1 SNHLY and CDR2 FYNNEI. Trimming removed 6 bases from V and 2 bases from J, with 8 bases in between. Written as DNA, the CDR3 is TGTGCCAGCAGCGCAGGGGCTGGGGCCAACGTCCTGACTTTC. Its protein is CASSAGAGANVLTF.

This clone was found a few times. This sequence joins TRBV7-2 and TRBJ2-1; maybe TRBD1 (6 bases). There are 14 residues in the CDR3. Germline V gene sequence: CDR1 SGHTA, CDR2 FQGNSA. Trimming left V 7 bases short and J 9 bases short, with 19 bases between. In DNA, the CDR3 is TGTGCCAGCACCGGACAACGAAAAGGGGGTGAGCAGTTCTTC. It yields the protein CASTGQRKGGEQFF.

The chain recombines TRBV19 with TRBJ2-5; the D gene is possibly TRBD1 (6 bases). This CDR3 spans 12 amino acids. CDR1 and CDR2 (germline): LNHDA, SQIVND (reference sequence). Trimming removed 4 bases from V and 5 bases from J, with 8 bases in between. The CDR3 protein is CASSRGLETQYF. The CDR3 DNA is TGTGCCAGTAGTAGGGGGCTGGAGACCCAGTACTTC.

The chain carries TRBV18 and TRBJ2-2, with D tentatively TRBD1 (6 bases). The CDR3 extends over 15 amino acids. CDR1 is KGHSH and CDR2 is LQKENI in the germline V gene. V gave up 3 bases and J gave up 7 bases, with 15 bases separating them. The CDR3 protein is CASSPSQGTRGELFF. The CDR3 nucleotides are TGTGCCAGCTCACCTTCGCAGGGGACACGCGGGGAGCTGTTTTTT.

The V and J genes are TRBV5-4 and TRBJ1-2; TRBD1 is a possible D gene (6 bases). The ends were cut back, 6 bases at V and 4 bases at J, with 13 bases in the middle. This CDR3 comprises 13 residues. The V gene's germline CDR1 is SGHNT and CDR2 YYREEE (reference sequence). CDR3 residues: CASTNQGSYGYTF. The CDR3, as DNA: TGTGCCAGCACCAATCAGGGGTCCTATGGCTACACCTTC.

On this clone: This same CDR3 is encoded by further DNA sequences in the sample. The V gene is TRBV4-3, the J gene TRBJ2-5, with 7 nucleotides matching TRBD2. Per germline, CDR1 LGHNA and CDR2 YSLEER. The V segment lost 1 base and the J segment 5 bases; nucleotides outside the gene matches: 4. This CDR3 has 14 amino acids. CDR3 protein: CASSQGGGIETQYF. CDR3 DNA: TGCGCCAGCAGCCAAGGGGGGGGGATCGAGACCCAGTACTTC.

The gene calls are TRBV4-1 and TRBJ2-3, with TRBD1 as a possible D gene (5 bases). This CDR3 is 11 amino acids long. Germline values: CDR1 MGHRA, CDR2 YSYEKL. V gave up 4 bases and J gave up 6 bases, with 5 bases separating them. The CDR3 loop is CASSRGDTQYF. CDR3 in DNA: TGCGCCAGCAGCCGGGGCGATACGCAGTATTTT.